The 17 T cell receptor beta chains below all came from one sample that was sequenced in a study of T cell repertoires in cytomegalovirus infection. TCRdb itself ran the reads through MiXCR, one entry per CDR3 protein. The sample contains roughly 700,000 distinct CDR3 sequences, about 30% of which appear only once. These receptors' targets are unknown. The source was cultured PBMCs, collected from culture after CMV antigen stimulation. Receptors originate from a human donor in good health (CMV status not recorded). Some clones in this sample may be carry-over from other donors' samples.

The CDR3 coding sequence is TGTGCCACCAGCGCTAGCTATTTCCCAGATACGCAGTATTTT. This codes for CATSASYFPDTQYF. The rearrangement uses TRBV15 and TRBJ2-3; D is perhaps TRBD2 (5 bases). V lost 5 bases to trimming and J lost 4 bases, with 13 bases between them. The germline CDR1 and CDR2 sequences are LNHNV and YYDKDF (reference sequence). The CDR3 contains 14 residues.

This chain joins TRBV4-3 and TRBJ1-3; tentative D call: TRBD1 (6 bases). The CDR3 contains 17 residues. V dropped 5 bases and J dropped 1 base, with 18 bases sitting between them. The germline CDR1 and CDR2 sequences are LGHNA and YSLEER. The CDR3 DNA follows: TGCGCCAGCAGCAGTTTCAGGGGCGACTGGTCTGGAAACACCATATATTTT. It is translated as CASSSFRGDWSGNTIYF.

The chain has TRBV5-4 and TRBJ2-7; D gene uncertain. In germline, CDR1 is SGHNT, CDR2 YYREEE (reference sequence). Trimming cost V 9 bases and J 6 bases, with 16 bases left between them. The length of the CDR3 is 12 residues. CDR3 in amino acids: CATSRWSGEQYF. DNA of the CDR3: TGTGCCACCTCGCGATGGTCGGGCGAGCAGTACTTC.

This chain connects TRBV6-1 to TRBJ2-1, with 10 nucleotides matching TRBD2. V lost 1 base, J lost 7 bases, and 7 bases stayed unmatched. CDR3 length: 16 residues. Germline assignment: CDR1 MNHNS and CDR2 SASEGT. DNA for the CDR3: TGTGCCAGCAGTGAAGTACGGGGACTAGCGCGGAATGAGCAGTTCTTC. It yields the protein CASSEVRGLARNEQFF.

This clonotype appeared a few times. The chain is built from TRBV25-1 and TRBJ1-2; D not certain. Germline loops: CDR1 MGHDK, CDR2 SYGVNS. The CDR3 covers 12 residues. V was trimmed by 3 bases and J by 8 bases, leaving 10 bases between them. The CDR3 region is CASSDGPGGYTF. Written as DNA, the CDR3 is TGTGCCAGCAGTGATGGGCCGGGAGGCTACACCTTC.

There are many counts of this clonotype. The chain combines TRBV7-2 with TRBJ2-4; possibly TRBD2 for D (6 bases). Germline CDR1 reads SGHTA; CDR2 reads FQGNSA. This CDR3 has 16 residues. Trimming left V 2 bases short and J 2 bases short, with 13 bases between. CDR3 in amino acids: CASSLRWEATKNIQYF. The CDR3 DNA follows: TGTGCCAGCAGCTTAAGGTGGGAGGCTACCAAAAACATTCAGTACTTC.

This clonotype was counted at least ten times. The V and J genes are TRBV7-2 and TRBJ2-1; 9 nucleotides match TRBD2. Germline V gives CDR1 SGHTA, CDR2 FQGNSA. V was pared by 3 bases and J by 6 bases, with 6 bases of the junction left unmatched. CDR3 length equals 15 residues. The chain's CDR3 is CASSFAGGPGNEQFF. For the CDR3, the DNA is TGTGCCAGCAGCTTCGCGGGAGGGCCCGGCAATGAGCAGTTCTTC.

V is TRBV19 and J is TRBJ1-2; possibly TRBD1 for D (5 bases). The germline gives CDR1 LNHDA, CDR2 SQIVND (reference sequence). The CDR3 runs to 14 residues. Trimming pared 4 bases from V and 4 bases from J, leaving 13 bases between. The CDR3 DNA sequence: TGTGCCAGTAGTACTACCGACAGAACCTATGGCTACACCTTC. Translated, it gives CASSTTDRTYGYTF.

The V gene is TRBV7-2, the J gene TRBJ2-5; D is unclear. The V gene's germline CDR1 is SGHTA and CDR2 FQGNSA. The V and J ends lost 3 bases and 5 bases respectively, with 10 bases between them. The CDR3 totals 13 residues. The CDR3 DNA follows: TGTGCCAGCAGCTTTAGATCGCGGGAGACCCAGTACTTC. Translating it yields CASSFRSRETQYF.

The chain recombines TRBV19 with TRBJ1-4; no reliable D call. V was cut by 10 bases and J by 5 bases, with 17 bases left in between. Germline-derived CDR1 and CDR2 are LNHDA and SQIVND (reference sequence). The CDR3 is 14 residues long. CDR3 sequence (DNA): TGTGCCACCCGCAACCGACAAATAAATGAAAAACTGTTTTTT. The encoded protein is CATRNRQINEKLFF.

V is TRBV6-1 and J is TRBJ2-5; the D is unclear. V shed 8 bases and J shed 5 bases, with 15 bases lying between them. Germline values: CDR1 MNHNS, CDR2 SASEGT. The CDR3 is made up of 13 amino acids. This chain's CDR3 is CASRPDHFETQYF. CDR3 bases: TGTGCCAGCCGACCCGACCACTTCGAGACCCAGTACTTC.

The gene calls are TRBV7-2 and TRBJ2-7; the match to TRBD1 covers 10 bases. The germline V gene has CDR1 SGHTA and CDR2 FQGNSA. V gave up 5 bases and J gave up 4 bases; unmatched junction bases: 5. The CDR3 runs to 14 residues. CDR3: CASSGTGANYEQYF. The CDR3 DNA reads TGTGCCAGCAGCGGGACAGGGGCGAATTACGAGCAGTACTTC.

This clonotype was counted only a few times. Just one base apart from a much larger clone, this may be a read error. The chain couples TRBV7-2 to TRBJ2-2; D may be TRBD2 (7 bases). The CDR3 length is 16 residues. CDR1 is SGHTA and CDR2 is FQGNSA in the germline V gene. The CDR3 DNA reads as TGTGCCAGCAGCTCCCGAGGGGGGGGAGGAACCGGGGAGCTGTGTTTT. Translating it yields CASSSRGGGGTGELCF.

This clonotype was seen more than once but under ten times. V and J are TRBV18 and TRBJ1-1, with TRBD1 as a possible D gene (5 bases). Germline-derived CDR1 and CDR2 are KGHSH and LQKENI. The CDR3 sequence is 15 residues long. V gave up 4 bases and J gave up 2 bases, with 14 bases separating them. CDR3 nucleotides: TGTGCCAGCTCACTATCGCAGGGAACCAACACTGAAGCTTTCTTT. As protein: CASSLSQGTNTEAFF.

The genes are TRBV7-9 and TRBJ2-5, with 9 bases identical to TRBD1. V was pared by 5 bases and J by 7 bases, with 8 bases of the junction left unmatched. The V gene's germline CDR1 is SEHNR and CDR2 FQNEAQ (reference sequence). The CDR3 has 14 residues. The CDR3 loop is CASSHRDRVGTQYF. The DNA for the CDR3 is TGTGCCAGCAGCCACCGGGACAGGGTCGGGACCCAGTACTTC.

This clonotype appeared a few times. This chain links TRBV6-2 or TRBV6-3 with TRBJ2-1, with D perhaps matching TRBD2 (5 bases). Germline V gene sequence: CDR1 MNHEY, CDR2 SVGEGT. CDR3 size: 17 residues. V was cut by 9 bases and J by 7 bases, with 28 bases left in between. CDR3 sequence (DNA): TGTGCCAGTTCCCCCTCCCCCGGACTCGCCCGGGTGAATGAGCAGTTCTTC. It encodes CASSPSPGLARVNEQFF.

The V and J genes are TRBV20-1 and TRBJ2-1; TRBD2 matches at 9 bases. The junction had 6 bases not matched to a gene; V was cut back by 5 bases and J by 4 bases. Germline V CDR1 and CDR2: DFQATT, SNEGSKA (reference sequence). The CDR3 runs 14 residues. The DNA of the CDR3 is TGCAGTGCTCGTAGCGGGGGCCCATACAATGAGCAGTTCTTC. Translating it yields CSARSGGPYNEQFF.